What follows are 15 T cell receptor beta chains derived from one specimen sequenced in a study of T cell responses to AZD1222 COVID-19 vaccine. The protocol was immunoSEQ multiplex PCR, while the TCRdb copy is restricted to in-frame clones and leaves out a portion. The table shows about 100,000 clones, with about 89% occurring only once. The sample was peripheral blood, taken 28 days after the second dose of the MenACWY control vaccine. The receptors come from an adult who received the MenACWY meningococcal vaccine as a control.

The J gene is TRBJ1-1, the V gene TRBV11-2, with D tentatively TRBD1 (5 bases). V shed 0 bases and J shed 2 bases, with 10 bases lying between them. CDR1 is SGHAT and CDR2 is FQNNGV in the germline V gene. This CDR3 is 15 amino acids long. DNA of the CDR3: TGTGCCAGCAGCTTAGAAGCCGGGACCAACACTGAAGCTTTCTTT. Amino acids: CASSLEAGTNTEAFF.

This clone was seen only once. The chain combines TRBV5-4 with TRBJ1-1, with unresolved D. The V and J ends lost 0 bases and 0 bases respectively, with 6 bases between them. Germline V CDR1 and CDR2: SGHNT, YYREEE (reference sequence). CDR3 size: 14 residues. For the CDR3, the DNA is TGTGCCAGCAGCTTGGGGACTGTGAACACTGAAGCTTTCTTT. As protein: CASSLGTVNTEAFF.

DNA for the CDR3: TGTGCCACCCGGACCCAGGGGACCTACGAGCAGTACTTC. Encoded protein: CATRTQGTYEQYF. This rearrangement joins TRBV6-6 to TRBJ2-7, with D perhaps matching TRBD1 (6 bases). CDR3 size: 13 residues. V gave up 10 bases and J gave up 2 bases, with 15 bases separating them. Germline V gives CDR1 MNHNY, CDR2 SVGAGI (reference sequence).

J is TRBJ2-3 and V is TRBV5-6, with TRBD2 matching over 10 bases. The junction had 3 bases not matched to a gene; V was cut back by 0 bases and J by 2 bases. Per the germline V gene, CDR1 is SGHDT and CDR2 is YYEEEE. This CDR3 spans 16 amino acids. CDR3 nucleotide sequence: TGTGCCAGCAGCTTGGTTAGCGGGGGGATCACAGATACGCAGTATTTT. Its translation is CASSLVSGGITDTQYF.

The rearrangement uses TRBV6-2 or TRBV6-3 and TRBJ1-1; D might be TRBD1 (5 bases). Trimming took 4 bases from V and 4 from J, leaving 13 bases between them. This CDR3 is 14 amino acids long. Germline lookup yields CDR1 MNHEY and CDR2 SVGEGT. CDR3: CASSWGAGFTEAFF. CDR3 nucleotides: TGTGCCAGCAGTTGGGGCGCAGGGTTCACTGAAGCTTTCTTT.

The sample holds one count of this clone. This chain uses TRBV6-5 with TRBJ1-1; TRBD1 matches 7 bases. V trimming: 4 bases; J trimming: 3 bases; junction bases outside the gene matches: 11. Germline CDR1 is MNHEY and CDR2 is SVGAGI. The CDR3 is made up of 16 amino acids. The DNA of the CDR3 is TGTGCCAGCAGTTCTGGTCATGTCAGGGGGGACACTGAAGCTTTCTTT. Protein: CASSSGHVRGDTEAFF.

The gene calls are TRBV28 and TRBJ2-5, with D possibly being TRBD1 or TRBD2 (5 bases each). Per germline, CDR1 MDHEN and CDR2 SYDVKM. This CDR3 is built from 17 residues. The V end was cut by 5 bases, the J end by 1 base, with 20 bases between. The CDR3 protein is CASSGPTGQGFQETQYF. For the CDR3, the DNA is TGTGCCAGCAGTGGCCCTACGGGGCAGGGCTTCCAAGAGACCCAGTACTTC. The complete variable domain, with remaining parts taken from reference TRBV28 and TRBJ2-5, reads DVKVTQSSRYLVKRTGEKVFLECVQDMDHENMFWYRQDPGLGLRLIYFSYDVKMKEKGDIPEGYSVSREKKERFSLILESASTNQTSMYLCASSGPTGQGFQETQYFGPGTRLLVL.

This chain joins TRBV27 and TRBJ1-2, with a possible D match to TRBD1 (6 bases). V lost 2 bases and J 4 bases, leaving 8 bases between the germline ends. The CDR3 is 13 residues long. Germline V gives CDR1 MNHEY, CDR2 SMNVEV (reference sequence). The CDR3 protein is CASSLQGPYGYTF. In nucleotides, the CDR3 is TGTGCCAGCAGTTTACAGGGGCCCTATGGCTACACCTTC.

The V gene is TRBV7-8, the J gene TRBJ2-5; the D gene is possibly TRBD2 (5 bases). Trimming took 2 bases from V and 5 from J, leaving 18 bases between them. Germline lookup yields CDR1 SGHVS and CDR2 FQNEAQ. The CDR3 has 16 amino acids. In nucleotides, the CDR3 is TGTGCCAGCAGCTTATGGTCTCCGGGGTTGGGGGAGACCCAGTACTTC. Protein: CASSLWSPGLGETQYF.

The chain carries TRBV27 and TRBJ2-5; tentatively, D is TRBD2 (6 bases). This CDR3 has 15 amino acids. Looked up from germline, CDR1 is MNHEY and CDR2 is SMNVEV (reference sequence). Trimming removed 0 bases from V and 5 bases from J, with 13 bases in between. The CDR3 spells CASSLSWAGRETQYF. The DNA for the CDR3 is TGTGCCAGCAGTTTATCCTGGGCGGGGAGGGAGACCCAGTACTTC.

The chain couples TRBV10-3 to TRBJ1-3, with D unclear. This CDR3 comprises 16 residues. Trimming took 0 bases from V and 1 from J, leaving 10 bases between them. The germline V gene has CDR1 ENHRY and CDR2 SYGVKD. This chain's CDR3 is CAISESAGRSGNTIYF. The CDR3 nucleotides are TGTGCCATCAGTGAGTCGGCGGGGAGGTCTGGAAACACCATATATTTT.

This chain uses TRBV7-2 with TRBJ2-1, with 9 bases that match TRBD1. Germline CDR1 SGHTA, CDR2 FQGNSA. The CDR3 is 15 amino acids. Trimming at V came to 5 bases and at J to 4 bases, leaving 6 bases not matched to a gene. The CDR3 DNA is TGTGCCAGCAGCGTCACCGGGACAGGGTACAATGAGCAGTTCTTC. Encoded protein: CASSVTGTGYNEQFF.

The V and J genes are TRBV5-1 and TRBJ2-3, with TRBD2 identical over 7 bases. CDR1 SGHRS and CDR2 YFSETQ come from the germline V gene. J was trimmed by 1 base and V by 6 bases; bases with no gene match: 8. The CDR3 loop spans 15 amino acids. CDR3 in amino acids: CASTSLARGTDTQYF. CDR3 coding DNA: TGCGCCAGCACCTCACTAGCGCGGGGCACAGATACGCAGTATTTT.

This clone was detected only once. This chain links TRBV7-9 with TRBJ2-7; TRBD2 matches at 9 bases. CDR1 and CDR2 from the germline V gene are SEHNR and FQNEAQ (reference sequence). The junction had 4 bases not matched to a gene; V was cut back by 2 bases and J by 2 bases. This CDR3 has 15 residues. Written as DNA, the CDR3 is TGTGCCAGCAGCTTACCGGGACTAGCAGCCTACGAGCAGTACTTC. Protein sequence: CASSLPGLAAYEQYF.

This chain uses TRBV6-5 with TRBJ2-7, with TRBD1 as a possible D gene (5 bases). This CDR3 is 15 amino acids long. V gave up 2 bases and J gave up 3 bases, with 14 bases separating them. Germline assignment: CDR1 MNHEY and CDR2 SVGAGI. This chain's CDR3 is CASSYPKTENYEQYF. The CDR3 DNA reads as TGTGCCAGCAGTTACCCCAAGACAGAAAACTACGAGCAGTACTTC.